Listed below are T cell receptor beta chains from one sample, sequenced in a study of identical twins. MiXCR, run by TCRdb on the 5' RACE reads, gives a single entry per CDR3 protein. The sample comprises around 1.7 million distinct CDR3 sequences, under 35% of which are singletons, and over 0.25% rests with the top ten. Sequencing input: cord blood. These receptors were taken from a newborn girl in good health. CDR3s include the opening cysteine and the closing phenylalanine or tryptophan. D genes are given only for firm matches. Clone size is given for some rows only: seen once, a few or many times, or a class if the clone is expanded.

.,TRBD2,TRBJ2-2,TRBV6-6,CASSPLSGRAGELFF,TGTGCCAGCAGTCCCCTTAGCGGGAGGGCAGGGGAGCTGTTTTTT
.,.,TRBJ2-7,TRBV6-6,CASSTDVNNYNEQYF,TGTGCCAGCAGTACCGACGTAAACAACTACAATGAGCAGTACTTC
few,.,TRBJ1-2,TRBV20-1,CSASRQYYGYTF,TGCAGTGCTAGCAGGCAGTACTATGGCTACACCTTC
.,.,TRBJ2-1,TRBV6-5,CASSYSTDQFF,TGTGCCAGCAGTTACTCGACAGACCAGTTCTTC
few,TRBD2,TRBJ2-1,TRBV24-1,CATSGLADNNEQFF,TGTGCCACCAGTGGACTAGCGGACAACAATGAGCAGTTCTTC
few,.,TRBJ1-1,TRBV29-1,CSAFGQSNTEAFF,TGCAGCGCCTTCGGACAGTCAAACACTGAAGCTTTCTTT
.,.,TRBJ2-3,TRBV10-3,CAISEQRGPGQYF,TGTGCCATCAGTGAACAACGCGGGCCAGGGCAGTATTTT
.,.,TRBJ2-7,TRBV10-3,CAISEPRAVTYEQYF,TGTGCCATCAGTGAGCCCCGAGCGGTGACCTACGAGCAGTACTTC
.,.,TRBJ1-3,TRBV21-1,CASSKDQPAVSGNTIYF,TGTGCCAGCAGCAAAGACCAGCCGGCAGTCTCTGGAAACACCATATATTTT
few,TRBD1,TRBJ2-5,TRBV20-1,CSAKAGTGLKETQYF,TGCAGTGCAAAGGCAGGGACAGGGCTTAAAGAGACCCAGTACTTC
.,.,TRBJ2-3,TRBV10-2,CASSPPRATQYF,TGCGCCAGCAGTCCCCCTAGAGCTACGCAGTATTTT
.,TRBD2,TRBJ2-3,TRBV10-3,CATRSGRFEDTQYF,TGTGCCACCCGAAGCGGGAGGTTTGAAGATACGCAGTATTTT
few,TRBD2,TRBJ2-1,TRBV20-1,CSARDRRLAGSGQFF,TGCAGTGCTAGAGATAGGCGACTAGCGGGATCCGGGCAGTTCTTC
few,.,TRBJ2-6,TRBV15,CATSRDLIPRQALSGANVLTF,TGTGCCACCAGCAGAGATTTAATTCCTAGACAGGCCCTATCTGGGGCCAACGTCCTGACTTTC
few,TRBD2,TRBJ2-6,TRBV7-9,CASSPRLAPESGANVLTF,TGTGCCAGCAGCCCCCGACTAGCACCTGAGTCTGGGGCCAACGTCCTGACTTTC
few,TRBD2,TRBJ2-1,TRBV7-2,CASSGQTSGLYNEQFF,TGTGCCAGCAGCGGGCAGACTAGCGGGCTGTACAATGAGCAGTTCTTC
.,.,TRBJ2-2,TRBV25-1,CASSVGDTLNTGELFF,TGTGCCAGCAGTGTAGGGGACACCTTAAACACCGGGGAGCTGTTTTTT
few,TRBD1,TRBJ2-7,TRBV15,CATSRGQGGSYEQYF,TGTGCCACCAGCAGAGGACAGGGTGGGTCTTACGAGCAGTACTTC
.,TRBD2,TRBJ2-7,TRBV3-1,CASSQVSGTRAYEQYF,TGTGCCAGCAGCCAAGTCTCCGGGACTAGAGCCTACGAGCAGTACTTC
.,.,TRBJ2-3,TRBV12-3/TRBV12-4,CASSLTRTFVRADTQYF,TGTGCCAGCAGTTTAACTAGGACTTTTGTTAGAGCAGATACGCAGTATTTT
many,.,TRBJ2-3,TRBV5-4,CASSLGDFSTDTQYF,TGTGCCAGCAGCTTGGGGGACTTCAGCACAGATACGCAGTATTTT
.,.,TRBJ1-2,TRBV2,CASSADRLTGAHSGYGYTF,TGTGCCAGCAGTGCAGATCGGTTAACGGGGGCCCATTCTGGCTATGGCTACACCTTC
.,.,TRBJ2-5,TRBV11-1,CASSPDPETQYF,TGTGCCAGCAGCCCAGATCCCGAGACCCAGTACTTC
once,.,TRBJ2-7,TRBV4-2,CASSPSSSYDEQYF,TGTGCCAGCAGCCCCAGTAGCTCCTACGATGAGCAGTACTTC
.,.,TRBJ2-1,TRBV5-1,CASSSLGPDNEQFF,TGCGCCAGCAGCTCATTGGGCCCCGACAATGAGCAGTTCTTC
few,.,TRBJ1-2,TRBV10-3,CAIAERDFGGYTF,TGTGCCATCGCCGAAAGGGACTTTGGAGGCTACACCTTC
.,TRBD2,TRBJ2-5,TRBV20-1,CSASPLAGGIVTQYF,TGCAGTGCGTCACCACTAGCGGGAGGGATTGTGACCCAGTACTTC
.,.,TRBJ2-7,TRBV9,CASSVAVYNEQYF,TGTGCCAGCAGCGTAGCGGTATACAATGAGCAGTACTTC
few,TRBD1,TRBJ1-3,TRBV29-1,CSVRTGGSGNTIYF,TGCAGCGTTAGGACAGGGGGCTCTGGAAACACCATATATTTT
.,TRBD2,TRBJ2-3,TRBV29-1,CSGGTSGFYTDTQYF,TGCAGCGGCGGGACTAGCGGGTTTTACACAGATACGCAGTATTTT
few,.,TRBJ2-1,TRBV4-1,CASSRLNLNEQFF,TGCGCCAGCAGCCGCCTAAACCTCAATGAGCAGTTCTTC
.,TRBD2,TRBJ2-1,TRBV20-1,CSAPTSGGVYEQFF,TGCAGTGCCCCGACTAGTGGGGGGGTTTATGAGCAGTTCTTC
few,TRBD1,TRBJ1-2,TRBV20-1,CSARTPGQANYGYTF,TGCAGTGCTAGGACCCCTGGACAGGCCAACTATGGCTACACCTTC
.,TRBD1,TRBJ2-2,TRBV2,CASSDEGAGTGELFF,TGTGCCAGCAGTGATGAGGGGGCAGGTACCGGGGAGCTGTTTTTT
.,.,TRBJ1-2,TRBV6-5,CASNSGALGGYTF,TGTGCCAGCAATTCGGGGGCGCTGGGTGGCTACACCTTC
.,TRBD1,TRBJ2-7,TRBV30,CAWRGQGAPYEQYF,TGTGCCTGGAGAGGACAGGGGGCGCCTTACGAGCAGTACTTC
.,.,TRBJ2-6,TRBV6-2/TRBV6-3,CASSYSSSGTNVLTF,TGTGCCAGCAGTTACTCGAGCTCTGGGACCAACGTCCTGACTTTC
few,.,TRBJ1-5,TRBV5-5,CASSLVARLSNQPQHF,TGTGCCAGCAGCTTGGTTGCTCGTCTAAGCAATCAGCCCCAGCATTTT
.,TRBD2,TRBJ2-1,TRBV4-1,CASSQDWDYWTSGRGSNEQFF,TGCGCCAGCAGCCAAGATTGGGACTATTGGACTAGCGGGAGGGGGAGCAATGAGCAGTTCTTC
few,TRBD1,TRBJ2-7,TRBV6-1,CASRGTEALYEQYF,TGTGCCAGCAGGGGGACAGAGGCCCTTTACGAGCAGTACTTC
many,.,TRBJ1-2,TRBV4-1,CASSQVGASNYGYTF,TGCGCCAGCAGCCAGGTGGGGGCTTCCAACTATGGCTACACCTTC
.,TRBD2,TRBJ2-1,TRBV11-2,CASSPIAGGPKSSYNEQFF,TGTGCCAGCAGCCCCATAGCGGGAGGACCGAAGAGCTCCTACAATGAGCAGTTCTTC
.,.,TRBJ1-2,TRBV20-1,CSARDPKPREGNYGYTF,TGCAGTGCTAGAGATCCTAAACCAAGAGAAGGGAACTATGGCTACACCTTC
few,.,TRBJ2-4,TRBV20-1,CSAIRGGSRAKNIQYF,TGCAGTGCTATCCGAGGGGGGTCGAGGGCCAAAAACATTCAGTACTTC
.,.,TRBJ2-1,TRBV2,CARKGEGADEQFF,TGTGCCCGAAAAGGGGAGGGGGCGGATGAGCAGTTCTTC
.,.,TRBJ2-7,TRBV29-1,CSVEERGPPYEQYF,TGCAGCGTTGAAGAACGGGGGCCCCCCTACGAGCAGTACTTC
many,.,TRBJ1-4,TRBV4-2,CASSQHDQATNEKLFF,TGTGCCAGCAGCCAACATGATCAGGCAACTAATGAAAAACTGTTTTTT
few,TRBD2,TRBJ2-1,TRBV7-2,CASSWGLAGRDEQFF,TGTGCCAGCAGCTGGGGACTAGCGGGGAGGGATGAGCAGTTCTTC
.,.,TRBJ2-1,TRBV15,CATSVQTGYNEQFF,TGTGCCACCAGCGTCCAGACAGGCTACAATGAGCAGTTCTTC
few,.,TRBJ2-3,TRBV2,CASSGVGTPTDTQYF,TGTGCCAGCAGTGGGGTCGGGACCCCCACAGATACGCAGTATTTT
few,.,TRBJ1-1,TRBV7-2,CASSSVRGNTEAFF,TGTGCCAGCAGCTCAGTCAGGGGGAACACTGAAGCTTTCTTT
.,.,TRBJ2-5,TRBV20-1,CSAVDGQETQYF,TGCAGTGCTGTCGACGGTCAAGAGACCCAGTACTTC
.,.,TRBJ1-5,TRBV12-3/TRBV12-4,CASRVGKVNQPQHF,TGTGCCAGCAGGGTTGGTAAGGTTAATCAGCCCCAGCATTTT
.,TRBD2,TRBJ2-3,TRBV12-3/TRBV12-4,CASRPPGLAVGTQYF,TGTGCCAGCAGACCTCCGGGACTAGCGGTGGGTACGCAGTATTTT
.,.,TRBJ2-2,TRBV29-1,CSVSDSANTGELFF,TGCAGCGTTTCAGATTCTGCGAACACCGGGGAGCTGTTTTTT
.,TRBD2,TRBJ2-1,TRBV2,CASSERTSPYNEQFF,TGTGCCAGCAGTGAAAGGACTAGCCCTTACAATGAGCAGTTCTTC
.,TRBD2,TRBJ2-1,TRBV19,CASSILTSGHNEQFF,TGTGCCAGTAGTATTCTGACTAGCGGCCACAATGAGCAGTTCTTC
few,.,TRBJ1-1,TRBV20-1,CSAPEAQGSEAFF,TGCAGTGCCCCTGAGGCACAGGGCTCTGAAGCTTTCTTT